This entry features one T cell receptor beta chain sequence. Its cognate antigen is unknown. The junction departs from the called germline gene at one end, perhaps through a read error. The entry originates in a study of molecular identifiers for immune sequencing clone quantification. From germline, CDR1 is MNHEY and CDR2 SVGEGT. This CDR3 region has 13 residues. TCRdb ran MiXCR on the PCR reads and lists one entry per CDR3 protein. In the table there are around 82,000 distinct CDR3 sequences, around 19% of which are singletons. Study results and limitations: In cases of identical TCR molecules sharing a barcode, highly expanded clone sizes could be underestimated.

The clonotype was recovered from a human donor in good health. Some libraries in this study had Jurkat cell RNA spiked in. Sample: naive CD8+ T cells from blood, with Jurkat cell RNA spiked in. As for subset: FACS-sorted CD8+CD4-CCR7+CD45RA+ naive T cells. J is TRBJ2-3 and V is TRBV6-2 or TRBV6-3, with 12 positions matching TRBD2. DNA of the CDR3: TGTGTCAGCAGCCAAACTAGCGGGGGGCTCCAGTATTTT. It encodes CVSSQTSGGLQYF.